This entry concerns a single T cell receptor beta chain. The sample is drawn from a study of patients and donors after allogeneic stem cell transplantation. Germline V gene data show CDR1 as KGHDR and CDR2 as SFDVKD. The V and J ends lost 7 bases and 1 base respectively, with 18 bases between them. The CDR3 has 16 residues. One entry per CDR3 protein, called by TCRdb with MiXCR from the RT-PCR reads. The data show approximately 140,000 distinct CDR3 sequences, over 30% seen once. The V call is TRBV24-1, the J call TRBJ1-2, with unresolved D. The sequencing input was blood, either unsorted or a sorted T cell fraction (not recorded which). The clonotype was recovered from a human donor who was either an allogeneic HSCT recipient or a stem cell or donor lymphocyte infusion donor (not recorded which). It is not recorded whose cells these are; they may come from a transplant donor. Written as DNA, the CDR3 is TGTGCCACCAGCGGGGATCATCGGGTTGGTAACTATGGCTACACCTTC. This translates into CATSGDHRVGNYGYTF.